This T cell receptor (beta chain) came from a study of T cells after posttransplantation cyclophosphamide. Only in-frame clones appear in the TCRdb table, and some are missing; sequencing was by immunoSEQ multiplex PCR. The sample consists of under 8,500 clones, 70% to 75% of them appearing once. Busulfan-fludarabine conditioning, marrow transplant, and cyclophosphamide on days +3 and +4 were administered. The V gene lost 5 bases and the J gene lost 8 bases, with 19 bases spanning the gap. The CDR3 runs 15 residues. Germline V CDR1 and CDR2: SGHNT, YENEEA. V usage is TRBV11-3 and J usage is TRBJ2-1, with D perhaps TRBD1 (7 bases). The sequencing used PBMCs, collected about 1,600 days after allogeneic stem cell transplant with posttransplant cyclophosphamide. This receptor was identified in a young adult male patient who received an allogeneic stem cell transplant from a related donor, was CMV-positive, and had acute GVHD only. Some T cells may be supplied by the graft donor. The CDR3 region is CASSPRGAPSYEQFF. CDR3 in DNA: TGTGCCAGCAGCCCCAGGGGGGCGCCTAGCTATGAGCAGTTCTTC. Full variable domain (outside the CDR3, taken from reference TRBV11-3 and TRBJ2-1): EAGVVQSPRYKIIEKKQPVAFWCNPISGHNTLYWYLQNLGQGPELLIRYENEEAVDDSQLPKDRFSAERLKGVDSTLKIQPAELGDSAVYLCASSPRGAPSYEQFFGPGTRLTVL.